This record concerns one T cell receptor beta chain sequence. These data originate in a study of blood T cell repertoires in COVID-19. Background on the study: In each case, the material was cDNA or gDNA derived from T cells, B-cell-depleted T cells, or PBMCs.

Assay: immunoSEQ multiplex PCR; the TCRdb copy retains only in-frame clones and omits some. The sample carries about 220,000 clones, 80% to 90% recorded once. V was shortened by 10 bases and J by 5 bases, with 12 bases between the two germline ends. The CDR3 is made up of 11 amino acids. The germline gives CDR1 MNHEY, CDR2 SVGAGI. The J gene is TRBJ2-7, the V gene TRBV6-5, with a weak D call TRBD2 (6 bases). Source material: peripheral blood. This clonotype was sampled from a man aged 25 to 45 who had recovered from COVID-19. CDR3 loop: CATRLDHEQYF. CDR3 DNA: TGTGCCACCCGACTAGATCACGAGCAGTACTTC.